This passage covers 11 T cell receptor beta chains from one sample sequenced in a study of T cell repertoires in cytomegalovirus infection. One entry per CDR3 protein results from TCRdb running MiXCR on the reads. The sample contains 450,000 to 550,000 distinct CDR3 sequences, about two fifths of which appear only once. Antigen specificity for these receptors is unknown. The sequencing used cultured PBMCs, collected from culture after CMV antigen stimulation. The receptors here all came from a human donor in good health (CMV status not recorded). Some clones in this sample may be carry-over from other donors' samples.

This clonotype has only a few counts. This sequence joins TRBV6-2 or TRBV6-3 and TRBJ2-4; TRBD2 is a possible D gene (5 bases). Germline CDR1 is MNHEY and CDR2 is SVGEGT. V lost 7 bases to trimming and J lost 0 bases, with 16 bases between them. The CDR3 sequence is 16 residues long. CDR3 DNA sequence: TGTGCCAGCACCATGGGAGCGAAACTAGCCAAAAACATTCAGTACTTC. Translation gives CASTMGAKLAKNIQYF.

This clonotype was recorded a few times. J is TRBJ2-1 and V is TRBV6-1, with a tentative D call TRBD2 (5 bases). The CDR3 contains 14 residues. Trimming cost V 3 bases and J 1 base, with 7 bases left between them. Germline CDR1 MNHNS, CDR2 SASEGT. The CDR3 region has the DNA TGTGCCAGCAGTGATACGGGATCCTACAATGAGCAGTTCTTC. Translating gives CASSDTGSYNEQFF.

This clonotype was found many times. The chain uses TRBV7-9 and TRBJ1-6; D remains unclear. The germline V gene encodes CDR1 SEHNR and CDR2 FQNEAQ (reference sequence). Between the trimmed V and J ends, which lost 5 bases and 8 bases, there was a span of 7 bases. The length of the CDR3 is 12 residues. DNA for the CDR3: TGTGCCAGCAGCCTGGGTGATTCACCCCTCCACTTT. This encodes CASSLGDSPLHF.

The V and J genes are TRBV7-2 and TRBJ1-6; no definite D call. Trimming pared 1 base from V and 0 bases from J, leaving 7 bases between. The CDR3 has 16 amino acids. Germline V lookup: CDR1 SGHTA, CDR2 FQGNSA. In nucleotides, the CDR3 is TGTGCCAGCAGCTTAGATTGGAGCTCCTATAATTCACCCCTCCACTTT. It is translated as CASSLDWSSYNSPLHF. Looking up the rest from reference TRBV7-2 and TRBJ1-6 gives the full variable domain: GAGVSQSPSNKVTEKGKDVELRCDPISGHTALYWYRQSLGQGLEFLIYFQGNSAPDKSGLPSDRFSAERTGGSVSTLTIQRTQQEDSAVYLCASSLDWSSYNSPLHFGNGTRLTVT.

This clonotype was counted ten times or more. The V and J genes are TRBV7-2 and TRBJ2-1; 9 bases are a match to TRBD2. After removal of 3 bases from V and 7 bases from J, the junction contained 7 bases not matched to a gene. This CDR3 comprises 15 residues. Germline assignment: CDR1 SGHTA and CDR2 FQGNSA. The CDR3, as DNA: TGTGCCAGCAGCTTTCGCGGGAGGGCCCTTAATGAGCAGTTCTTC. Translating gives CASSFRGRALNEQFF. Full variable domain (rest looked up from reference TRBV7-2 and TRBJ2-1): GAGVSQSPSNKVTEKGKDVELRCDPISGHTALYWYRQSLGQGLEFLIYFQGNSAPDKSGLPSDRFSAERTGGSVSTLTIQRTQQEDSAVYLCASSFRGRALNEQFFGPGTRLTVL.

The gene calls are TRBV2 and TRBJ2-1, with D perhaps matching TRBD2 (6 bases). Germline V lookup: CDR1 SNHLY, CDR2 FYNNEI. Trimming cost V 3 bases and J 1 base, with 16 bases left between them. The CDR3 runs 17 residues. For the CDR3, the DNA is TGTGCCAGCAGTGAGGGAGCACTGGGGGGTTCCTACAATGAGCAGTTCTTC. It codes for CASSEGALGGSYNEQFF.

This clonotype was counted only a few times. CDR3 loop: CASSTGLAGADEQYF. The CDR3 nucleotides read TGTGCCAGCAGCACCGGACTAGCGGGGGCCGACGAGCAGTACTTC. V usage is TRBV7-2 and J usage is TRBJ2-7, with TRBD2 matching 13 bases. This CDR3 spans 15 amino acids. Germline V CDR1 and CDR2: SGHTA, FQGNSA. J gave up 5 bases and V 5 bases, and 6 bases lay outside the gene matches.

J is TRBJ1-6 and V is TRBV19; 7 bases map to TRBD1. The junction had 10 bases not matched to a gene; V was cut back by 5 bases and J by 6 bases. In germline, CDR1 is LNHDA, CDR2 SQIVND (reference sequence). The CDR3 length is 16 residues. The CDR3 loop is CASSPDRVEGNSPLHF. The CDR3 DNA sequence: TGTGCCAGTAGTCCCGACAGGGTCGAAGGTAATTCACCCCTCCACTTT.

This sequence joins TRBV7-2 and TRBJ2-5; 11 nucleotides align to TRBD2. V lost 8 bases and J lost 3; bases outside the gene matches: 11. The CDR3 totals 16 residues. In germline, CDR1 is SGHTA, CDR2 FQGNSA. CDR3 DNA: TGTGCCAGCGCTACTTGGGCTAGCGGGGGGAAAGAGACCCAGTACTTC. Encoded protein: CASATWASGGKETQYF.

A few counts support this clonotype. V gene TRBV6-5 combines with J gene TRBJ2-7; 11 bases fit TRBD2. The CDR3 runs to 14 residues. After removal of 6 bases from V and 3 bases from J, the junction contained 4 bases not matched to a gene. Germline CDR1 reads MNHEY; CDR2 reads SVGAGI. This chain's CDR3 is CASRLAGGDYEQYF. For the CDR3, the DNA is TGTGCCAGCAGGTTAGCGGGAGGGGACTACGAGCAGTACTTC.

For the CDR3, the DNA is TGTGCCAGCAGCACCCGGCAGGAGGGTACGCAGTATTTT. Protein: CASSTRQEGTQYF. The V call is TRBV7-9, the J call TRBJ2-3, with D possibly matching TRBD2 (6 bases). This CDR3 comprises 13 residues. Germline V CDR1 and CDR2: SEHNR, FQNEAQ (reference sequence). The ends were cut back, 5 bases at V and 8 bases at J, with 14 bases in the middle.